This entry describes one TCR beta chain. Germline CDR1 MGHDK, CDR2 SYGVNS. The CDR3 runs to 14 residues. The V gene lost 5 bases and the J gene lost 7 bases, with 12 bases spanning the gap. The sample comes from a study of blood T cell repertoires in COVID-19. Overall study context: The cDNA or gDNA used as material had been derived from T cells, B-cell-depleted T cells, or PBMCs.

Only in-frame clones appear in the TCRdb table, and some are missing; sequencing was by immunoSEQ multiplex PCR. The sample consists of some 99,000 clones, about 85% of them appearing once. Sequencing used peripheral blood. This clonotype was obtained from a man between 65 and 85 years old with acute or convalescent COVID-19. The chain employs TRBV25-1 and TRBJ1-6, with D possibly being TRBD1 (5 bases). The CDR3, as DNA: TGTGCCAGCAGTCTTAGACAGATAAATTCACCCCTCCACTTT. This translates into CASSLRQINSPLHF. Variable domain in full (rest from reference TRBV25-1 and TRBJ1-6): EADIYQTPRYLVIGTGKKITLECSQTMGHDKMYWYQQDPGMELHLIHYSYGVNSTEKGDLSSESTVSRIRTEHFPLTLESARPSHTSQYLCASSLRQINSPLHFGNGTRLTVT.